Sequencing of this TCR beta chain was carried out in a study of cytomegalovirus exposure and HLA in healthy donors. Findings and limits, study-wide: The only immune exposure information that was available was CMV serostatus.

Per the germline V gene, CDR1 is SGHNT and CDR2 is YYREEE (reference sequence). The CDR3 spans 16 residues. The V and J ends lost 4 bases and 1 base respectively, with 15 bases between them. Amplification used 60 Vbeta primers and 13 Jbeta primers. TCRdb keeps only in-frame clones here, not all; method: immunoSEQ multiplex PCR. The sample consists of over 150,000 clones, 82% of them appearing once. In its sample, this clone was seen a few times. Its antigen is not known. The receptor was isolated from a woman in her 50s in good health and CMV-seropositive. Sequenced: PBMCs. The J gene is TRBJ2-1, the V gene TRBV5-4, with D maybe TRBD1 (6 bases). This CDR3 is CASSPATGISYNEQFF. CDR3 nucleotides: TGTGCCAGCAGCCCCGCCACAGGGATATCCTACAATGAGCAGTTCTTC.